This TCR beta chain was captured in a study of CD8+ T cells in alopecia areata. Whole-study results and caveats: Scalp sequencing captures resident alphabeta T cells of normal skin too. Clonality in lesional scalp, especially alopecia totalis/universalis, exceeded that of normal scalp.

Investigators isolated RNA and reverse transcribed it into cDNA to act as the sequencing template. TCRdb's table, derived via immunoSEQ multiplex PCR, lists solely in-frame clones and lacks some. The sample carries about 200,000 clones, 56% recorded once. Notes on this clone: The antigen is undetermined.

V lost 3 bases and J lost 7, with 22 bases in between. Germline lookup yields CDR1 SGHAT and CDR2 FQNNGV. This CDR3 comprises 16 residues. Sequences were obtained from CD8+ T cells sorted from blood. This clonotype was sampled from a human donor in good health. The chain employs TRBV11-2 and TRBJ2-7; maybe TRBD1 (6 bases). Written as DNA, the CDR3 is TGTGCCAGCAGCTTGTATCCTGGGTCCAGGGGAAGTGAGCAGTACTTC. Protein sequence: CASSLYPGSRGSEQYF.